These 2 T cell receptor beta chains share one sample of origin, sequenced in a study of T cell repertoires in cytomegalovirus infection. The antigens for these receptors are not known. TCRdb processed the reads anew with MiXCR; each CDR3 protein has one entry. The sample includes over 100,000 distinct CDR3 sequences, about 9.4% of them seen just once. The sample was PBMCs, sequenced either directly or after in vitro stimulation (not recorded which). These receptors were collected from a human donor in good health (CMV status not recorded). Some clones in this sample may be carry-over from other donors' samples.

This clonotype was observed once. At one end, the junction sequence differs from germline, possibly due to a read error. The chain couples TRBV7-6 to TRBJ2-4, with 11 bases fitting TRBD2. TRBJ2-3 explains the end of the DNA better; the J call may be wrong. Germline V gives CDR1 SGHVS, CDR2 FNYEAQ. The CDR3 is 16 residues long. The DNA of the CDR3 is TGTGTCAGCAGCTCCTCGGGACTAGCGGCCAAAAACACTCAGTATTTT. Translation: CVSSSSGLAAKNTQYF.

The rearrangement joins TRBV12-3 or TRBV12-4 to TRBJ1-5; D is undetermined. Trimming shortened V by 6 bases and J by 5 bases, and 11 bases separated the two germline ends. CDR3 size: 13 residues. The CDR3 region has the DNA TGTGCCAGCAGACCCTTCGCAGATCAGCCCCAGCATTTT. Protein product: CASRPFADQPQHF.